This T cell receptor (beta chain) is drawn from a study of human T cells and chemical hapten exposure. Findings and caveats of the study: TCRs at high frequency, those above 1 in 1000, did not change with DPC sensitization. Donors, who had alopecia, may show an immune response that differs from healthy people's.

CDR1 and CDR2 from the germline V gene are SQVTM and ANQGSEA. Trimming pared 5 bases from V and 7 bases from J, leaving 11 bases between. The CDR3 runs 12 residues. Worth noting for this clonotype: Its antigen is as yet unknown.

As to time point: patch test 3, about 24 weeks after DPC sensitization. The sample's treatment: therapeutic diphenylcyclopropenone sensitization with weekly scalp DPC. The library put unique molecular identifiers onto individual cDNA molecules. Methods used by the authors: The number of TCRs in each sample had a median of around 96,000 and spanned roughly 23,224 to 700,000. One entry per CDR3 protein results from TCRdb running MiXCR on the RACE reads. The V and J calls and clone size are TCRdb's, not the authors'. The table shows more than 150,000 distinct CDR3 sequences, with under 30% occurring only once.

The V call is TRBV29-1, the J call TRBJ2-2; weak D call: TRBD2 (6 bases). Sequencing was performed on whole blood, taken in connection with sensitization to the hapten diphenylcyclopropenone (DPC). The sequence was obtained from a woman between 40 and 55 years old with alopecia areata. Some clones in this sample may be carry-over from other donors' samples. The CDR3 coding sequence is TGCAGCGTTCCGGGGGTGAACGGGGAGCTGTTTTTT. Protein: CSVPGVNGELFF.